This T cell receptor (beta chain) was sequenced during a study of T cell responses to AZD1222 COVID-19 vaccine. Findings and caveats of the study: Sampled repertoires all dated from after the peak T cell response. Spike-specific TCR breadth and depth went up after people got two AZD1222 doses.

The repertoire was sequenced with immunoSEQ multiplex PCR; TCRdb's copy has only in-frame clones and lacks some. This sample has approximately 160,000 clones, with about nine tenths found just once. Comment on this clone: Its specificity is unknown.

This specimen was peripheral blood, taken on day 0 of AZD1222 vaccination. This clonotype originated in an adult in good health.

CDR3 protein: CASSYASREQFF. CDR3 bases: TGTGCCAGCAGTTACGCTAGCAGAGAGCAGTTCTTC. The V gene is TRBV6-2 or TRBV6-3, the J gene TRBJ2-1, with D possibly TRBD2 on 5 matching bases. CDR3 length equals 12 residues. Germline-derived CDR1 and CDR2 are MNHEY and SVGEGT. Trimming shortened V by 2 bases and J by 10 bases, and 9 bases separated the two germline ends.